One T cell receptor (beta chain) is described in this entry. Antigen: not known. This specimen comes from a study of shared clonotypes between healthy human individuals. Regarding the study as a whole: Sorted-subset sequencing, rarefaction showed, was incomplete despite large depth. Clonotype sharing across a few donors was observed for roughly 5% of naive CD4 clonotypes.

Sorted-subset replicate PCRs used approximately 200 ng of genomic DNA. This amount corresponded to approximately 30,000 T cell genomes. Sequencing used immunoSEQ multiplex PCR; TCRdb keeps in-frame clones, though not all of them. The sample records approximately 980,000 clones, 76% being singletons. Germline CDR1 SNHLY, CDR2 FYNNEI. V was cut by 4 bases and J by 9 bases, with 16 bases left in between. The CDR3 has 14 residues. This TCR derives from a young man in good health. Sequencing was done on a sample of memory CD4+ T cells sorted from blood. As to subset: CD45RA-negative fraction. This chain uses TRBV2 with TRBJ1-3; D is ambiguous. The CDR3 sequence is CASSGTPRGGTIYF. CDR3 nucleotides: TGTGCCAGCAGTGGAACGCCGAGAGGCGGCACCATATATTTT.